This T cell receptor (beta chain) was found in a study of shared clonotypes between healthy human individuals. CDR1 and CDR2 from the germline V gene are MNHEY and SVGAGI. Trimming at V came to 6 bases and at J to 5 bases, leaving 10 bases not matched to a gene. This CDR3 has 15 amino acids. TCRdb's table, derived via immunoSEQ multiplex PCR, lists solely in-frame clones and lacks some. The sample shows nearly 1,000,000 clones, 70% to 85% of them seen only once. With respect to this clone: Its specificity is not known.

Findings of the study overall: Four donors held roughly 5% of naive CD4 clonotypes in common.

The genes are TRBV6-5 and TRBJ2-5, with TRBD2 matching 9 bases. The sample was memory CD4+ T cells sorted from blood. Indicated subset: CD45RA-negative fraction. The TCR was taken from a man younger than 35 in good health. In DNA, the CDR3 is TGTGCCAGCAGATTCAGCGGGGGGCTCGGGGAGACCCAGTACTTC. Translation: CASRFSGGLGETQYF.